These 27 T cell receptor beta chains were sequenced from one sample in a study of blood T cell repertoires in COVID-19. Method: immunoSEQ multiplex PCR; TCRdb's copy keeps in-frame clones and lacks some. The sample has roughly 400,000 clones; more than 70% are singletons. Material: PBMCs or T cells enriched from blood (not recorded which). These receptors were obtained from a woman aged 18-29 years who had been exposed to COVID-19.

For this clone: The same CDR3 arises from other DNA sequences in this sample as well. The chain employs TRBV28 and TRBJ1-2; a possible D gene is TRBD1 (5 bases). From germline, CDR1 is MDHEN and CDR2 SYDVKM. The CDR3 contains 12 residues. With 2 bases removed from V and 4 bases from J, the gap between germline ends came to 5 bases. The CDR3 DNA is TGTGCCAGCAGTTTAGACAGCTATGGCTACACCTTC. Protein product: CASSLDSYGYTF.

The chain employs TRBV19 and TRBJ2-7; maybe TRBD1 (6 bases). CDR3 length: 15 residues. The germline CDR1 and CDR2 sequences are LNHDA and SQIVND (reference sequence). Trimming took off 7 bases at V and 7 bases at J, with 23 bases between the two ends. CDR3 amino acids: CASTYRAGERREQYF. CDR3 coding DNA: TGTGCCAGTACCTACAGGGCAGGGGAAAGGAGGGAGCAGTACTTC.

Only a few counts were recorded for this clone. V and J are TRBV14 and TRBJ1-5; D is undetermined. The CDR3 spans 15 residues. V lost 0 bases and J lost 3, with 9 bases in between. Per germline, CDR1 SGHDN and CDR2 FVKESK. The CDR3 protein is CASSQDTAYNQPQHF. As DNA, the CDR3 is TGTGCCAGCAGCCAAGATACAGCCTACAATCAGCCCCAGCATTTT.

V usage is TRBV10-1 and J usage is TRBJ2-4, with D possibly matching TRBD2 (5 bases). Deletions cut 0 bases from V and 7 bases from J, with 10 bases between. This CDR3 region has 14 residues. CDR1 and CDR2 (germline): WNHNN, SYGVQD (reference sequence). The chain's CDR3 is CASSESSDSNIQYF. Written as DNA, the CDR3 is TGCGCCAGCAGTGAGTCTTCGGACTCCAACATTCAGTACTTC.

The chain couples TRBV5-1 to TRBJ2-3; D gene ambiguous. The CDR3 has 14 amino acids. Trimming left V 2 bases short and J 5 bases short, with 12 bases between. Germline loops: CDR1 SGHRS, CDR2 YFSETQ. For the CDR3, the DNA is TGCGCCAGCAGCTTCCTAGGAGTTCTAGATACGCAGTATTTT. Protein product: CASSFLGVLDTQYF. Together with reference TRBV5-1 and TRBJ2-3, the CDR3 gives the full variable domain: KAGVTQTPRYLIKTRGQQVTLSCSPISGHRSVSWYQQTPGQGLQFLFEYFSETQRNKGNFPGRFSGRQFSNSRSEMNVSTLELGDSALYLCASSFLGVLDTQYFGPGTRLTVL.

This sequence joins TRBV6-5 and TRBJ2-7; D possibly corresponds to TRBD2 (7 bases). The CDR3 length is 13 residues. Germline V lookup: CDR1 MNHEY, CDR2 SVGAGI. Trimming took off 11 bases at V and 3 bases at J, with 17 bases between the two ends. The CDR3, as DNA: TGTGCCTCAAAGCCGGGGGGCATCTACGAGCAGTACTTC. Its protein product is CASKPGGIYEQYF.

The chain couples TRBV9 to TRBJ2-1, with 13 positions matching TRBD2. The CDR3 covers 19 residues. J was trimmed by 2 bases and V by 2 bases; bases with no gene match: 10. CDR1 and CDR2 (germline): SGDLS, YYNGEE. The CDR3 loop is CASSVGLAGFLPAYNEQFF. CDR3 DNA sequence: TGTGCCAGCAGCGTGGGACTAGCGGGGTTCCTCCCGGCCTACAATGAGCAGTTCTTC.

The genes are TRBV13 and TRBJ2-1; the match to TRBD2 covers 7 bases. The CDR3 extends over 14 amino acids. Germline V gene data show CDR1 as PRHDT and CDR2 as FYEKMQ (reference sequence). V lost 7 bases, J lost 3 bases, and 6 bases stayed unmatched. CDR3 DNA: TGTGCCAGCAACATAGCGGGCGTCTACAATGAGCAGTTCTTC. Its protein is CASNIAGVYNEQFF.

This clone appeared once. This chain uses TRBV7-2 with TRBJ1-3; 8 bases match TRBD1. CDR3 length: 16 residues. CDR1 and CDR2 (germline): SGHTA, FQGNSA. After removal of 0 bases from V and 6 bases from J, the junction contained 7 bases not matched to a gene. CDR3 sequence reads: CASSLAEAGGENTIYF. In DNA form, the CDR3 reads TGTGCCAGCAGCTTAGCGGAGGCAGGGGGCGAAAACACCATATATTTT.

The V call is TRBV18, the J call TRBJ2-7; 9 bases align to TRBD1. The V and J ends lost 6 bases and 3 bases, in that order; junction bases with no gene match: 9. This CDR3 contains 15 residues. CDR1 and CDR2 (germline): KGHSH, LQKENI. Here the CDR3 reads CASSLPGQGYYEQYF. The CDR3 DNA sequence: TGTGCCAGCTCCTTACCGGGACAGGGATACTACGAGCAGTACTTC.

This chain joins TRBV4-2 and TRBJ2-3; a possible D gene is TRBD2 (6 bases). Germline V CDR1 and CDR2: LGHNA, YNFKEQ. V dropped 3 bases and J dropped 2 bases, with 15 bases sitting between them. The CDR3 sequence is 16 residues long. Here the CDR3 DNA reads TGTGCCAGCAGCCAGGACGGACTACGAGACACAGATACGCAGTATTTT. This sequence encodes CASSQDGLRDTDTQYF.

V and J are TRBV5-1 and TRBJ2-5, with 10 bases matching TRBD2. This CDR3 spans 13 amino acids. The V segment lost 4 bases and the J segment 5 bases; nucleotides outside the gene matches: 2. Germline CDR1 SGHRS, CDR2 YFSETQ. The CDR3 spells CASSRGLAETQYF. DNA for the CDR3: TGCGCCAGCAGCAGGGGACTAGCGGAGACCCAGTACTTC.

In its sample, this clone was seen once. The chain carries TRBV28 and TRBJ2-7; 9 positions match TRBD2. Germline V gene sequence: CDR1 MDHEN, CDR2 SYDVKM. The CDR3 has 17 amino acids. The J segment lost 3 bases and the V segment lost 6 bases, leaving 15 bases of the junction unmatched. The CDR3 reads CASSTQSGAGGSYEQYF. The CDR3 region has the DNA TGTGCCAGCAGCACCCAATCCGGGGCGGGAGGGAGCTACGAGCAGTACTTC.

The rearrangement joins TRBV2 to TRBJ2-7, with D unclear. This CDR3 is 14 amino acids long. V lost 5 bases, J lost 4 bases, and 15 bases lay in between. CDR1 is SNHLY and CDR2 is FYNNEI in the germline V gene. The CDR3 DNA follows: TGTGCCAGCAGTTGGGCAGAGTGGAATTACGAGCAGTACTTC. Protein product: CASSWAEWNYEQYF.

The chain has TRBV5-8 and TRBJ2-7; TRBD1 agrees at 8 bases. CDR3 length: 13 residues. From germline, CDR1 is SGHTS and CDR2 YDEGEE. J was trimmed by 4 bases and V by 5 bases; bases with no gene match: 5. The CDR3 DNA sequence: TGTGCCAGCAGGCGCAGGGGGCTTTACGAGCAGTACTTC. Translated, it gives CASRRRGLYEQYF.

The table lists this clone with a few counts. This chain joins TRBV27 and TRBJ2-2; TRBD2 is a possible D gene (5 bases). CDR3 length: 13 amino acids. CDR1 is MNHEY and CDR2 is SMNVEV in the germline V gene (reference sequence). V was shortened by 6 bases and J by 5 bases, with 10 bases between the two germline ends. The CDR3 bases are TGTGCCAGCAGGAGGGCGGAGACCGGGGAGCTGTTTTTT. Amino acid sequence: CASRRAETGELFF.

The rearrangement joins TRBV4-1 to TRBJ1-6; D may be TRBD1 (6 bases). Germline CDR1 is MGHRA and CDR2 is YSYEKL. V was clipped by 5 bases and J by 5 bases, with 10 bases between them. This CDR3 has 14 residues. The CDR3 coding sequence is TGCGCCAGCAGCTCCGGGACAAATAATTCACCCCTCCACTTT. Translating gives CASSSGTNNSPLHF.

This clone was seen a handful of times. This rearrangement joins TRBV28 to TRBJ1-5; TRBD1 agrees at 9 bases. CDR1 is MDHEN, CDR2 SYDVKM, per germline. This CDR3 spans 18 amino acids. Trimming cost V 4 bases and J 0 bases; bases outside gene matches: 10. CDR3 in amino acids: CASSYSGTGSYSNQPQHF. For the CDR3, the DNA is TGTGCCAGCAGTTATTCCGGGACAGGGTCTTATAGCAATCAGCCCCAGCATTTT.

This clone has a single count. The V gene is TRBV29-1, the J gene TRBJ2-1; 9 positions agree with TRBD1. Germline CDR1 SQVTM, CDR2 ANQGSEA. The CDR3 is 14 amino acids. Trimming cost V 8 bases and J 2 bases; bases outside gene matches: 7. CDR3 sequence reads: CSTSGTGPYNEQFF. CDR3 DNA sequence: TGCAGCACGTCCGGGACAGGGCCCTACAATGAGCAGTTCTTC.

On this clone: A read error may produce the germline difference seen at one junction end. This chain links TRBV28 with TRBJ1-2, with 8 bases fitting TRBD1. Germline assignment: CDR1 MDHEN and CDR2 SYDVKM. The CDR3 consists of 13 residues. The CDR3 sequence: CASSVDRDYGYTF. CDR3 coding DNA: TGTGCCAGCAGCGTGGACAGGGACTACGGCTACACCTTC.

The chain uses TRBV14 and TRBJ1-1; weak D call: TRBD1 (5 bases). From germline, CDR1 is SGHDN and CDR2 FVKESK. Trimming removed 4 bases at V and 5 bases at J, with 17 bases between. This CDR3 comprises 15 residues. CDR3 in amino acids: CASSPRGTGRTEAFF. The CDR3 nucleotides read TGTGCCAGCAGCCCCCGGGGGACGGGCCGGACTGAAGCTTTCTTT.

Only one count was recorded for this clone. The chain recombines TRBV5-4 with TRBJ1-2, with D maybe TRBD1 (6 bases). This CDR3 has 14 residues. V was pared by 4 bases and J by 8 bases, with 18 bases between. Germline V gives CDR1 SGHNT, CDR2 YYREEE (reference sequence). The CDR3 spells CASSAKGDARGYTF. The CDR3 DNA reads TGTGCCAGCAGCGCGAAGGGGGACGCCCGGGGCTACACCTTC.

V is TRBV19 and J is TRBJ1-1; the match to TRBD1 covers 7 bases. V dropped 4 bases and J dropped 10; count of bases not matched to a gene: 6. The CDR3 loop spans 12 amino acids. CDR1 LNHDA and CDR2 SQIVND come from the germline V gene (reference sequence). The CDR3 DNA follows: TGTGCCAGTAGTACGAGACAGGGTCGAGCTTTCTTT. This encodes CASSTRQGRAFF. Supplemented by reference TRBV19 and TRBJ1-1, the full variable domain reads DGGITQSPKYLFRKEGQNVTLSCEQNLNHDAMYWYRQDPGQGLRLIYYSQIVNDFQKGDIAEGYSVSREKKESFPLTVTSAQKNPTAFYLCASSTRQGRAFFGQGTRLTVV.

V and J are TRBV6-5 and TRBJ2-7, with D perhaps matching TRBD1 (5 bases). V was trimmed by 0 bases and J by 1 base, leaving 7 bases between them. In germline, CDR1 is MNHEY, CDR2 SVGAGI. The CDR3 spans 14 residues. Here the CDR3 DNA reads TGTGCCAGCAGTTACTCGCCAGGGTCCTACGAGCAGTACTTC. As protein: CASSYSPGSYEQYF.

This chain connects TRBV13 to TRBJ2-7; TRBD1 matches 8 bases. This CDR3 contains 14 residues. Germline loops: CDR1 PRHDT, CDR2 FYEKMQ (reference sequence). Trimming took 6 bases from V and 6 from J; bases not matched to a gene: 10. This chain's CDR3 is CASRPGTGLGEQYF. In nucleotides, the CDR3 is TGTGCCAGCAGGCCTGGGACAGGTCTAGGCGAGCAGTACTTC.

This chain links TRBV28 with TRBJ2-5; tentative D call: TRBD1 (7 bases). The V gene lost 6 bases and the J gene lost 1 base, with 15 bases spanning the gap. This CDR3 is built from 15 residues. Germline V gene data show CDR1 as MDHEN and CDR2 as SYDVKM. The chain's CDR3 is CASRRDGQVQETQYF. In nucleotides, the CDR3 is TGTGCCAGCAGGCGGGACGGACAGGTCCAAGAGACCCAGTACTTC.

This chain links TRBV5-8 with TRBJ1-4; weak D call: TRBD1 (5 bases). The germline CDR1 and CDR2 sequences are SGHTS and YDEGEE. The CDR3 loop spans 15 amino acids. Trimming shortened V by 4 bases and J by 5 bases, and 15 bases separated the two germline ends. CDR3 sequence (DNA): TGTGCCAGCAGCCCGGGACTTCAGGAAAATGAAAAACTGTTTTTT. Its translation is CASSPGLQENEKLFF.